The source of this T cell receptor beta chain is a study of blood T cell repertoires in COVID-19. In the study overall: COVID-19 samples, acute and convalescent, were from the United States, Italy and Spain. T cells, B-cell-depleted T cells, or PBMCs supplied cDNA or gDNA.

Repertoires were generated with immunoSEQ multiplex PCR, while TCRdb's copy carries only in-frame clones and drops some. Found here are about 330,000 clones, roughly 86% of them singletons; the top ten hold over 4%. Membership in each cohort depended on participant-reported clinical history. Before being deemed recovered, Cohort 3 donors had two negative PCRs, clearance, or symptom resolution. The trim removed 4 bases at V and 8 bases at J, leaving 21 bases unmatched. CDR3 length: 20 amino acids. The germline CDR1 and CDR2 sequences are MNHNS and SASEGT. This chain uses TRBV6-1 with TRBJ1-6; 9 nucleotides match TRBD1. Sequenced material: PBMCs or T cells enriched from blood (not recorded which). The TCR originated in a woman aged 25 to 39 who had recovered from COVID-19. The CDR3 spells CASSVRPGTGSLSLDSPLHF. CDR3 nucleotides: TGTGCCAGCAGTGTTCGGCCTGGGACAGGGTCCCTCTCCTTGGATTCACCCCTCCACTTT.